Listed below are T cell receptor beta chains from one sample, sequenced in a study of blood T cell repertoires in COVID-19. Profiling relied on immunoSEQ multiplex PCR, and the TCRdb table lists in-frame clones only, not all of them. Of over 120,000 clones listed, 86% are singletons. Sequencing was carried out using PBMCs or T cells enriched from blood (not recorded which). The receptors were sampled from a man between 50 and 59 years old who had recovered from COVID-19. Each CDR3 is given with its conserved first and last residue. A D gene is named only where the DNA matches it firmly. Size tells how often a clone was seen (once, few, many) or the class of an expanded clone, and some rows leave it out.

>NA|TRBJ1-1|TRBV28|NA
CASRNVNLNTEAFF
TGTGCCAGCAGGAATGTAAACTTGAACACTGAAGCTTTCTTT
>NA|TRBJ2-1|TRBV5-8|NA
CASSLVSEQFF
TGTGCCAGCAGCTTAGTTAGTGAGCAGTTCTTC
>NA|TRBJ1-2|TRBV10-3|TRBD1
CAISVGTGSFYGYTF
TGTGCCATCAGCGTGGGGACAGGGTCTTTCTATGGCTACACCTTC
>NA|TRBJ1-4|TRBV3-1/TRBV3-2|NA
CASSQFYLSREKLFF
TGTGCCAGCAGCCAATTTTACTTAAGCCGTGAAAAACTGTTTTTT
>NA|TRBJ1-2|TRBV12-3/TRBV12-4|NA
CASSLGTTNGYTF
TGTGCCAGCAGTTTAGGCACAACCAATGGCTACACCTTC
>NA|TRBJ2-1|TRBV10-3|TRBD2
CAISAGTSGSRQFF
TGTGCCATCAGTGCCGGGACTAGCGGGAGCCGGCAGTTCTTC
>NA|TRBJ1-6|TRBV7-2|NA
CASSLAEGIRNSPLHF
TGTGCCAGCAGCTTAGCGGAGGGCATAAGGAATTCACCCCTCCACTTT
>NA|TRBJ2-3|TRBV2|NA
CASRGGSTDTQYF
TGTGCCAGCAGGGGCGGGAGCACAGATACGCAGTATTTT
>NA|TRBJ2-7|TRBV5-8|NA
CASSAGSTGEQYF
TGTGCCAGCAGCGCCGGGTCCACTGGGGAGCAGTACTTC
>NA|TRBJ1-2|TRBV7-8|TRBD1
CASSLGGTGIYGYTF
TGTGCCAGCAGCTTAGGGGGGACAGGGATCTATGGCTACACCTTC
>once|TRBJ2-3|TRBV3-1/TRBV3-2|TRBD2
CASSQPRSTSGGYTDTQYF
TGTGCCAGCAGCCAACCCCGATCGACTAGCGGGGGGTACACAGATACGCAGTATTTT
>few|TRBJ2-2|TRBV11-2|NA
CASTLYTGELFF
TGTGCCAGCACCCTATACACCGGGGAGCTGTTTTTT
>NA|TRBJ2-1|TRBV10-3|TRBD2
CAISVTSGRSGNEQFF
TGTGCCATCAGTGTTACTAGCGGGAGGTCAGGGAATGAGCAGTTCTTC
>few|TRBJ2-7|TRBV4-3|TRBD1
CASSLDRGYEQYF
TGCGCCAGCAGCCTAGACAGGGGGTACGAGCAGTACTTC
>NA|TRBJ1-2|TRBV7-8|TRBD1
CASSPGTGPYGYTF
TGTGCCAGCAGCCCCGGGACAGGTCCTTATGGCTACACCTTC
>NA|TRBJ2-5|TRBV30|NA
CAWSAGGETQYF
TGTGCCTGGAGTGCCGGAGGAGAGACCCAGTACTTC
>NA|TRBJ2-1|TRBV10-1|NA
CASTQPPGSSYNEQFF
TGCGCCAGCACCCAACCCCCTGGGAGCTCCTACAATGAGCAGTTCTTC
>few|TRBJ2-3|TRBV24-1|TRBD1
CATSRGQFGTDTQYF
TGTGCCACCAGTCGGGGACAGTTCGGGACAGATACGCAGTATTTT
>NA|TRBJ2-7|TRBV4-1|NA
CASSQVSGQSYEQYF
TGCGCCAGCAGCCAAGTTTCAGGACAGAGCTACGAGCAGTACTTC
>NA|TRBJ2-1|TRBV2|TRBD1
CASMGQASYNEQFF
TGTGCCAGCATGGGACAGGCTTCCTACAATGAGCAGTTCTTC
>once|TRBJ2-7|TRBV5-1|NA
CASSFWTDYEQYF
TGCGCCAGCAGCTTCTGGACAGACTACGAGCAGTACTTC
>NA|TRBJ2-5|TRBV4-2|TRBD1
CASSQGTGDPKETQYF
TGTGCCAGCAGCCAAGGGACAGGGGACCCGAAAGAGACCCAGTACTTC
>NA|TRBJ1-2|TRBV7-2|NA
CASSANRVSYGYTF
TGTGCCAGCAGCGCAAACCGGGTTAGCTATGGCTACACCTTC
>NA|TRBJ2-7|TRBV6-5|TRBD1
CASSSGQGAYEQYF
TGTGCCAGCAGTTCCGGACAGGGGGCCTACGAGCAGTACTTC
>NA|TRBJ2-7|TRBV20-1|NA
CSAARYEQYF
TGCAGTGCGGCCCGATACGAGCAGTACTTC
>NA|TRBJ2-5|TRBV5-4|NA
CASRAGATGTQYF
TGTGCCAGCAGGGCTGGGGCCACCGGGACCCAGTACTTC
>NA|TRBJ1-2|TRBV27|TRBD1
CASSPRTGVIYGYTF
TGTGCCAGCAGTCCCCGGACAGGGGTAATCTATGGCTACACCTTC
>NA|TRBJ1-2|TRBV6-6|NA
CASTRVDYGYTF
TGTGCCAGCACCCGGGTAGACTATGGCTACACCTTC
>once|TRBJ1-4|TRBV4-3|NA
CASSQIEAATNEKLFF
TGCGCCAGCAGCCAGATAGAAGCGGCAACTAATGAAAAACTGTTTTTT
>NA|TRBJ1-6|TRBV6-5|NA
CASSYSDSLYNSPLHF
TGTGCCAGCAGTTACTCGGACAGCCTCTATAATTCACCCCTCCACTTT
>NA|TRBJ1-3|TRBV29-1|NA
CSVGGVGGNTIYF
TGCAGCGTAGGGGGAGTTGGTGGAAACACCATATATTTT
>NA|TRBJ1-2|TRBV6-5|NA
CASSSSKLSGYTF
TGTGCCAGCAGTTCCTCCAAACTTAGTGGCTACACCTTC
>NA|TRBJ2-5|TRBV6-6|NA
CAIQLGTWETQYF
TGTGCCATCCAGCTAGGGACTTGGGAGACCCAGTACTTC
>NA|TRBJ2-1|TRBV9|NA
CASSVEQGTVNEQFF
TGTGCCAGCAGCGTAGAACAGGGAACGGTTAATGAGCAGTTCTTC
>NA|TRBJ1-1|TRBV19|NA
CASSMQGRRNTEAFF
TGTGCCAGTAGTATGCAGGGAAGGCGGAACACTGAAGCTTTCTTT
>NA|TRBJ1-2|TRBV6-5|TRBD1
CASSHSPGTDIGYTF
TGTGCCAGCAGCCATTCACCCGGGACAGATATTGGCTACACCTTC
>NA|TRBJ1-6|TRBV18|NA
CASSPLDNSPLHF
TGTGCCAGCTCACCACTCGATAATTCACCCCTCCACTTT
>NA|TRBJ2-1|TRBV19|NA
CATSQGRKYNEQFF
TGTGCCACCTCACAGGGCCGGAAGTACAATGAGCAGTTCTTC
>NA|TRBJ1-1|TRBV3-1/TRBV3-2|NA
CASSQAGGRGGTEAFF
TGTGCCAGCAGCCAAGCAGGAGGCAGGGGTGGCACTGAAGCTTTCTTT
>few|TRBJ2-3|TRBV6-1|NA
CASSEMWGPDTQYF
TGTGCCAGCAGTGAAATGTGGGGGCCAGATACGCAGTATTTT
>few|TRBJ1-4|TRBV10-3|NA
CAISEPRNEKLFF
TGTGCCATCAGTGAGCCCAGAAATGAAAAACTGTTTTTT
>NA|TRBJ1-2|TRBV3-1/TRBV3-2|NA
CASSQYVLRGGYGYTF
TGTGCCAGCAGCCAATATGTTCTAAGGGGTGGCTATGGCTACACCTTC
>once|TRBJ1-6|TRBV5-1|NA
CASSLDYLSGSPLHF
TGCGCCAGCAGCTTGGATTACCTTTCAGGATCACCCCTCCACTTT
>NA|TRBJ1-1|TRBV28|TRBD1
CASSGRGVTEAFF
TGTGCCAGCAGTGGCAGGGGGGTCACTGAAGCTTTCTTT
>NA|TRBJ2-2|TRBV9|NA
CASSVAGALAGELFF
TGTGCCAGCAGCGTGGCAGGGGCGCTCGCCGGGGAGCTGTTTTTT
>NA|TRBJ2-3|TRBV9|TRBD2
CASSLLAGADTQYF
TGTGCCAGCAGCCTCCTAGCGGGGGCGGATACGCAGTATTTT
>NA|TRBJ1-1|TRBV6-2/TRBV6-3|NA
CASSSFQGGKRTEAFF
TGTGCCAGCAGTTCCTTCCAGGGTGGAAAACGCACTGAAGCTTTCTTT
>NA|TRBJ2-7|TRBV3-1/TRBV3-2|TRBD2
CASSQGSGSYEQYF
TGTGCCAGCAGCCAAGGTAGCGGGAGCTACGAGCAGTACTTC
>NA|TRBJ2-2|TRBV29-1|TRBD1
CSVEKDRANTGELFF
TGCAGCGTCGAAAAGGACAGGGCGAACACCGGGGAGCTGTTTTTT
>NA|TRBJ2-1|TRBV9|TRBD2
CASSVGTSGRASEQFF
TGTGCCAGCAGCGTAGGGACTAGCGGGAGGGCCAGTGAGCAGTTCTTC
>NA|TRBJ1-1|TRBV7-3|NA
CASSPGNMNTEAFF
TGTGCCAGCAGCCCGGGAAACATGAACACTGAAGCTTTCTTT
>NA|TRBJ1-1|TRBV4-3|TRBD1
CASSQGRTGRWATEAFF
TGCGCCAGCAGCCAAGGACGGACAGGGCGCTGGGCCACTGAAGCTTTCTTT
>NA|TRBJ2-4|TRBV4-3|TRBD1
CASSQVRDSQNIQYF
TGCGCCAGCAGCCAGGTCCGGGACAGCCAAAACATTCAGTACTTC
>NA|TRBJ2-6|TRBV19|NA
CASSVRDTLHVLTF
TGTGCCAGTAGTGTACGGGACACTCTTCACGTCCTGACTTTC
>NA|TRBJ2-3|TRBV5-4|NA
CASSSGESTDTQYF
TGTGCCAGCAGCTCCGGGGAGAGCACAGATACGCAGTATTTT